This TCR beta chain was observed in a study of T cell changes during pregnancy in multiple sclerosis. In this sample, this clone turned up once. Assay: immunoSEQ multiplex PCR; the TCRdb copy retains only in-frame clones and omits some. This table has 13,000 to 15,000 clones, approximately 86% appearing once. This CDR3 spans 16 amino acids. V and J are TRBV1 and TRBJ2-3; the DNA was not compared with TRBD2, the D call given in the table. TRBV1 is given as a pseudogene. This clonotype was obtained from a female donor with multiple sclerosis, enrolled in a pregnancy study. The sample was CD8+ T cells from peripheral blood mononuclear cells, taken in the first trimester of pregnancy. CDR3 nucleotides: TGCACCAGCAGACCGACTCCCCTCAAGAGCACAGATACGCAGTATTTT. Protein product: CTSRPTPLKSTDTQYF.